The 5 T cell receptor beta chains in this list originate from one sample, sequenced in a study of beta chain features in type 1 diabetes. Whole-study results and caveats: A moderate, significant TCRB CDR3 shortening appeared in type 1 diabetes across four CD4+ subsets.

Which antigens these TCRs recognize remains unknown. Since all of the isolated RNA was reverse transcribed, expressed TCRB transcripts were what got sequenced. Only in-frame clones appear in the TCRdb table, and some are missing; sequencing was by immunoSEQ multiplex PCR. The sample records some 350,000 clones, roughly 12% being singletons. The source material was naive CD4+ T cells from blood. The source is a woman between 18 and 29 years old with type 1 diabetes.

The chain carries TRBV5-4 and TRBJ2-1; maybe TRBD1 (6 bases). Trimming took off 5 bases at V and 5 bases at J, with 14 bases between the two ends. Germline V gives CDR1 SGHNT, CDR2 YYREEE (reference sequence). The length of the CDR3 is 14 residues. CDR3 amino acids: CASRKAGADNEQFF. CDR3 coding DNA: TGTGCCAGCAGAAAGGCAGGGGCGGACAATGAGCAGTTCTTC.

In its sample, this clone was seen a few times. The V gene is TRBV18, the J gene TRBJ2-1, with 11 positions matching TRBD2. The CDR3 is 15 residues long. Trimming at V came to 4 bases and at J to 9 bases, leaving 8 bases not matched to a gene. Germline CDR1 is KGHSH and CDR2 is LQKENI. In nucleotides, the CDR3 is TGTGCCAGCTCACGAGGGACTAGCGGAAGGGGTGAGCAGTTCTTC. It yields the protein CASSRGTSGRGEQFF. The whole variable domain, filled in from reference TRBV18 and TRBJ2-1, reads NAGVMQNPRHLVRRRGQEARLRCSPMKGHSHVYWYRQLPEEGLKFMVYLQKENIIDESGMPKERFSAEFPKEGPSILRIQQVVRGDSAAYFCASSRGTSGRGEQFFGPGTRLTVL.

This clone came up a few times. The V gene is TRBV28, the J gene TRBJ2-5; 7 bases agree with TRBD1. This CDR3 region has 14 residues. The germline V gene encodes CDR1 MDHEN and CDR2 SYDVKM. V was clipped by 6 bases and J by 9 bases; unmatched bases: 13. CDR3 in amino acids: CASRDRPPSSAQYF. As DNA, the CDR3 is TGTGCCAGCAGGGACAGGCCCCCTTCATCGGCCCAGTACTTC.

V gene TRBV28 combines with J gene TRBJ2-1, with 9 positions matching TRBD2. Germline lookup yields CDR1 MDHEN and CDR2 SYDVKM. CDR3 length: 16 residues. Losses at the gene ends were 4 bases for V and 0 bases for J; bases not matched to a gene: 4. The CDR3 loop reads CASSSGSGSSYNEQFF. Here the CDR3 DNA reads TGTGCCAGCAGTTCCGGTAGCGGGAGCTCCTACAATGAGCAGTTCTTC. The full variable domain, in which reference TRBV28 and TRBJ2-1 provide the parts outside the CDR3, is DVKVTQSSRYLVKRTGEKVFLECVQDMDHENMFWYRQDPGLGLRLIYFSYDVKMKEKGDIPEGYSVSREKKERFSLILESASTNQTSMYLCASSSGSGSSYNEQFFGPGTRLTVL.

This clone has only a few counts. This chain joins TRBV28 and TRBJ2-1, with D perhaps TRBD2 (5 bases). The CDR3 covers 13 residues. The V end lost 5 bases, the J end lost 12 bases, and 17 bases lay between the germline ends. CDR1 and CDR2 from the germline V gene are MDHEN and SYDVKM. The CDR3 bases are TGTGCCAGCAGTATTAAGGCTAGCCGAGGGCAGTTCTTC. Translated: CASSIKASRGQFF. The entire variable domain, with the rest obtained from reference TRBV28 and TRBJ2-1, is as follows: DVKVTQSSRYLVKRTGEKVFLECVQDMDHENMFWYRQDPGLGLRLIYFSYDVKMKEKGDIPEGYSVSREKKERFSLILESASTNQTSMYLCASSIKASRGQFFGPGTRLTVL.